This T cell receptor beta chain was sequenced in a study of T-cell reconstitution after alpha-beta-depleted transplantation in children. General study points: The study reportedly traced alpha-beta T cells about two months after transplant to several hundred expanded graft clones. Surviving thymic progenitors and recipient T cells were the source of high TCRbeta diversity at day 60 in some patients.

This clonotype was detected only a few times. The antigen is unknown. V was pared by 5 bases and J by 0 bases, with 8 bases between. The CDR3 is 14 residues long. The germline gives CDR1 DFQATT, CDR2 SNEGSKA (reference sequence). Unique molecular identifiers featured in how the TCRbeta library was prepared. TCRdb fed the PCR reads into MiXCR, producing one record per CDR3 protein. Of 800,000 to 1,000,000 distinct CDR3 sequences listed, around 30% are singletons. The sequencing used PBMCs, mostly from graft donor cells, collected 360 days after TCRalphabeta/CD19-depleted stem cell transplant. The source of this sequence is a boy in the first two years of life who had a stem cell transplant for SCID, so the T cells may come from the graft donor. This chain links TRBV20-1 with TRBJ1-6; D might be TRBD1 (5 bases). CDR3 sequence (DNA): TGCAGTGCTGGGACTAGCTCCTATAATTCACCCCTCCACTTT. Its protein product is CSAGTSSYNSPLHF.